The rows below give T cell receptor beta chains drawn from one sample of a study of blood T cell repertoires in COVID-19. Here immunoSEQ multiplex PCR was the method, and the copy in TCRdb shows in-frame clones only, minus some. The sample has 130,000 to 150,000 clones; 80% to 85% are singletons. The sequencing sample was made of peripheral blood. The origin of the receptors is a human donor in a cohort sampled during active COVID-19. Both conserved end residues are part of each CDR3. Each record gives: clone size, J gene, D gene, V gene, CDR3 protein, CDR3 DNA. D genes are given only for firm matches. Where a row states a size, it is once, few, many or the class of an expanded clone; other rows omit it.

>-|TRBJ2-7|-|TRBV28
CASSFGQSSYEQYF
TGTGCCAGCAGTTTCGGACAGAGCTCCTACGAGCAGTACTTC
>few|TRBJ2-3|-|TRBV27
CASSSISGTQYF
TGTGCCAGCAGCTCGATTAGCGGAACGCAGTATTTT
>-|TRBJ2-7|-|TRBV3-1/TRBV3-2
CASSRFIAVYEQYF
TGTGCCAGCAGCCGTTTCATAGCGGTCTACGAGCAGTACTTC
>few|TRBJ1-4|-|TRBV15
CATSRPSGIDEKLFF
TGTGCCACCAGCAGACCCAGCGGAATTGATGAAAAACTGTTTTTT
>-|TRBJ1-1|-|TRBV30
CAGAGVNTEAFF
TGTGCCGGGGCAGGGGTGAACACTGAAGCTTTCTTT
>few|TRBJ1-2|-|TRBV5-4
CASSLRTVEYGYTF
TGTGCCAGCAGCTTGCGGACAGTAGAATATGGCTACACCTTC
>-|TRBJ2-7|-|TRBV10-1
CASSESAGVGYEQYF
TGCGCCAGCAGTGAGTCGGCAGGGGTTGGGTACGAGCAGTACTTC
>-|TRBJ1-2|-|TRBV10-3
CAISEFGGINYGYTF
TGTGCCATCAGTGAGTTTGGGGGGATAAACTATGGCTACACCTTC
>-|TRBJ1-2|TRBD1|TRBV18
CASTDRDDYTF
TGTGCCAGCACGGACAGGGATGACTACACCTTC
>-|TRBJ1-2|-|TRBV5-6
CASSRGGADYGYTF
TGTGCCAGCAGCCGGGGGGGAGCTGACTATGGCTACACCTTC
>few|TRBJ1-3|-|TRBV4-1
CASSQASGNLGNTIYF
TGCGCCAGCAGCCAAGCGTCCGGGAATCTTGGCAACACCATATATTTT
>-|TRBJ2-5|TRBD2|TRBV5-1
CASSPGTSDRFRVGQYF
TGCGCCAGCAGCCCCGGGACTAGCGACCGCTTTAGGGTGGGCCAGTACTTC
>-|TRBJ2-2|-|TRBV15
CATNGGRTGELFF
TGTGCCACCAATGGGGGCCGGACCGGGGAGCTGTTTTTT
>once|TRBJ2-5|TRBD2|TRBV5-5
CASSLGTSGASPGTQYF
TGTGCCAGCAGCTTAGGGACTAGCGGGGCCTCCCCAGGGACCCAGTACTTC
>-|TRBJ2-7|-|TRBV18
CASSPTGSSYEQYF
TGTGCCAGCTCACCGACGGGGAGCTCCTACGAGCAGTACTTC
>-|TRBJ2-1|TRBD2|TRBV5-1
CASSLATSGGMDEQFF
TGCGCCAGCAGCTTGGCAACTAGCGGGGGGATGGATGAGCAGTTCTTC
>-|TRBJ1-1|-|TRBV3-1/TRBV3-2
CASSEPQGNTEAFF
TGTGCCAGCAGCGAACCCCAGGGTAACACTGAAGCTTTCTTT
>-|TRBJ1-4|-|TRBV18
CASSLTTGQNEKLFF
TGTGCCAGCTCACTAACGACAGGCCAGAATGAAAAACTGTTTTTT
>once|TRBJ2-3|-|TRBV6-5
CASSLRLGGTDTQYF
TGTGCCAGCAGCCTCAGACTAGGTGGCACAGATACGCAGTATTTT
>-|TRBJ1-4|-|TRBV4-1
CASSLASVEKLFF
TGCGCCAGCAGCCTTGCGTCCGTGGAAAAACTGTTTTTT
>-|TRBJ1-1|-|TRBV12-3/TRBV12-4
CASSHSTHTEAFF
TGTGCCAGCAGTCACAGCACACACACTGAAGCTTTCTTT
>-|TRBJ2-7|TRBD1|TRBV5-1
CASSAGDSYEQYF
TGCGCCAGCAGCGCCGGGGACAGCTACGAGCAGTACTTC
>once|TRBJ1-2|-|TRBV5-1
CASSLSGNYGYTF
TGCGCCAGCAGCTTGTCCGGGAACTATGGCTACACCTTC
>-|TRBJ1-1|-|TRBV6-5
CASSLDNMNTEAFF
TGTGCCAGCAGTTTGGACAACATGAACACTGAAGCTTTCTTT
>few|TRBJ1-5|-|TRBV6-4
CASSDLETVSNQPQHF
TGTGCCAGCAGTGACTTGGAGACCGTTAGCAATCAGCCCCAGCATTTT
>-|TRBJ2-7|TRBD1|TRBV5-5
CASKLGVGQGSYEQYF
TGTGCCAGCAAGCTTGGGGTGGGACAGGGGTCCTACGAGCAGTACTTC
>-|TRBJ1-1|TRBD1|TRBV19
CASSMRQGGGEAFF
TGTGCCAGTAGTATGAGACAGGGCGGTGGTGAAGCTTTCTTT
>few|TRBJ1-1|TRBD1|TRBV11-3
CASSSGRGLNTEAFF
TGTGCCAGCAGCTCGGGCAGGGGGTTGAACACTGAAGCTTTCTTT
>-|TRBJ2-2|-|TRBV6-1
CASSARLTGPNTGELFF
TGTGCCAGCAGTGCCAGATTAACAGGACCGAACACCGGGGAGCTGTTTTTT
>-|TRBJ1-6|-|TRBV30
CAWSVFGSENSPLHF
TGTGCCTGGAGCGTCTTTGGCAGCGAGAATTCACCCCTCCACTTT
>-|TRBJ2-7|TRBD2|TRBV6-1
CASSDGRGANSYEQYF
TGTGCCAGCAGTGATGGGCGGGGGGCCAACTCCTACGAGCAGTACTTC
>few|TRBJ1-1|-|TRBV7-9
CASSPREGSEAFF
TGTGCCAGCAGCCCCAGGGAGGGATCGGAAGCTTTCTTT
>-|TRBJ1-5|TRBD1|TRBV19
CASSTPGTGRNQPQHF
TGTGCCAGTAGTACGCCCGGGACAGGGCGCAATCAGCCCCAGCATTTT
>-|TRBJ2-5|TRBD2|TRBV10-3
CAIRAGGARETQYF
TGTGCCATCAGGGCCGGGGGGGCGCGTGAGACCCAGTACTTC
>once|TRBJ2-7|TRBD2|TRBV7-9
CASSTGLAGGRQYEQYF
TGTGCCAGCAGCACTGGACTAGCGGGGGGGCGGCAATACGAGCAGTACTTC
>-|TRBJ1-6|TRBD1|TRBV28
CASSLKGQKLHF
TGTGCCAGCAGTCTGAAGGGACAGAAGCTCCACTTT
>-|TRBJ1-3|-|TRBV30
CAWRAPRVTTIYF
TGTGCCTGGAGGGCTCCCCGGGTCACCACCATATATTTT
>-|TRBJ2-5|TRBD2|TRBV11-3
CASSPGTSGGEETQYF
TGTGCCAGCAGCCCCGGGACTAGCGGGGGGGAAGAGACCCAGTACTTC
>-|TRBJ2-3|-|TRBV7-2
CASSHSRGTDTQYF
TGTGCCAGCAGCCACTCCCGGGGCACAGATACGCAGTATTTT
>-|TRBJ1-1|-|TRBV18
CASSPFGVQNTEAFF
TGTGCCAGCTCACCGTTCGGGGTACAGAACACTGAAGCTTTCTTT
>-|TRBJ2-5|-|TRBV6-5
CASSSTRKETQYF
TGTGCCAGCAGTTCAACTAGAAAAGAGACCCAGTACTTC
>few|TRBJ2-7|-|TRBV20-1
CSAPQGYEQYF
TGCAGTGCTCCCCAGGGCTACGAGCAGTACTTC
>-|TRBJ1-2|TRBD1|TRBV6-5
CASRPTGGGYTF
TGTGCCAGCAGGCCTACAGGGGGCGGCTACACCTTC
>-|TRBJ2-3|-|TRBV24-1
CATSVGDTSTDTQYF
TGTGCCACCAGTGTGGGTGACACCAGCACAGATACGCAGTATTTT
>once|TRBJ2-1|-|TRBV9
CASSVDASREQFF
TGTGCCAGCAGCGTAGACGCTAGTCGTGAGCAGTTCTTC
>-|TRBJ2-1|TRBD1|TRBV19
CASSMPGQGGEQFF
TGTGCCAGTAGTATGCCGGGACAGGGGGGAGAGCAGTTCTTC
>-|TRBJ2-7|-|TRBV19
CASSTKGLALRSEQYF
TGTGCCAGTAGTACTAAAGGACTTGCCCTCAGAAGCGAGCAGTACTTC
>once|TRBJ2-1|TRBD2|TRBV5-4
CASSGGLVNEQFF
TGTGCCAGCAGCGGGGGACTAGTGAATGAGCAGTTCTTC
>-|TRBJ2-3|TRBD2|TRBV11-2
CASSRGRGPDTQYF
TGTGCCAGCAGCCGGGGGAGGGGTCCAGATACGCAGTATTTT
>-|TRBJ1-1|TRBD1|TRBV19
CASSLRTGMDTEAFF
TGTGCCAGTAGTCTCCGGACAGGGATGGACACTGAAGCTTTCTTT